A selection of T cell receptor beta chains follows, all from one sample in a study of T cells in Graves' hyperthyroidism and ophthalmopathy. MiXCR, applied by TCRdb to the multiplex PCR reads, yields one record per CDR3 protein. This table has 220,000 or so distinct CDR3 sequences, roughly 17% appearing once. Sequences were obtained from blood. Source of these receptors: a woman between 18 and 29 years old with Graves' ophthalmopathy. Each CDR3 is given with its conserved first and last residue. A D gene is named only where the DNA matches it firmly. For some rows the clone size is stated as once, few or many, or as a class when expanded; others skip it.

v_gene: TRBV27; d_gene: TRBD1; j_gene: TRBJ1-1; abundance: many; CDR3nt: TGTGCCAGCTTTACAGGGGGCACTGAAGCTTTCTTT; CDR3aa: CASFTGGTEAFF
v_gene: TRBV5-6; d_gene: .; j_gene: TRBJ2-5; abundance: many; CDR3nt: TGTGCCAGCAGCTTGAGACGGCTAGGAGGGGAGACCCAGTACTTC; CDR3aa: CASSLRRLGGETQYF
v_gene: TRBV4-1; d_gene: .; j_gene: TRBJ2-1; abundance: many; CDR3nt: TGCGCCAGCAGCCAATATACCGGACGCGATGAGCAGTTCTTC; CDR3aa: CASSQYTGRDEQFF
v_gene: TRBV7-2; d_gene: .; j_gene: TRBJ1-4; abundance: many; CDR3nt: TGTGCCAGCAGCCCCCAGGGTGAAAAACTGTTTTTT; CDR3aa: CASSPQGEKLFF
v_gene: TRBV15; d_gene: .; j_gene: TRBJ2-5; abundance: many; CDR3nt: TGTGCCACCAGCAGAGCGGCGGGGACCCTGCAAGAGACCCAGTACTTC; CDR3aa: CATSRAAGTLQETQYF
v_gene: TRBV3-1; d_gene: .; j_gene: TRBJ2-1; abundance: many; CDR3nt: TGTGCCAGCAGCCCTACCCATCCTAGCAATGTGCAGTTCTTC; CDR3aa: CASSPTHPSNVQFF
v_gene: TRBV27; d_gene: .; j_gene: TRBJ2-6; abundance: many; CDR3nt: TGTGCCAGCAGCCTCAAGCCATCGGGGGCTACTGGGGCCAACGTCCTGACTTTC; CDR3aa: CASSLKPSGATGANVLTF
v_gene: TRBV18; d_gene: .; j_gene: TRBJ2-5; abundance: many; CDR3nt: TGTGCCAGCTCACGTTCCGCAGGGACGGAGACCCAGTACTTC; CDR3aa: CASSRSAGTETQYF
v_gene: TRBV13; d_gene: .; j_gene: TRBJ2-5; abundance: many; CDR3nt: TGTGCCAGCAGCTTAGGTGGGCCCGAGAGTGGCCAGTACTTC; CDR3aa: CASSLGGPESGQYF
v_gene: TRBV27; d_gene: TRBD1; j_gene: TRBJ2-2; abundance: many; CDR3nt: TGTGCCAGCAGGACAGGGGACACCGGGGAGCTGTTTTTT; CDR3aa: CASRTGDTGELFF
v_gene: TRBV14; d_gene: .; j_gene: TRBJ2-2; abundance: .; CDR3nt: TGTGCCAGCAGCCATACCGGGGATTCGAACACCGGGGGGCTGTTTTTT; CDR3aa: CASSHTGDSNTGGLFF
v_gene: TRBV10-3; d_gene: TRBD1; j_gene: TRBJ2-5; abundance: many; CDR3nt: TGTGCCATCAGCCAAAGCCGTTCAGGGGGCGAGGAGACCCAGTACTTC; CDR3aa: CAISQSRSGGEETQYF
v_gene: TRBV2; d_gene: TRBD1; j_gene: TRBJ1-2; abundance: many; CDR3nt: TGTGCCAGCGGAGGACAGGAGGGGCATGGCTACACCTTC; CDR3aa: CASGGQEGHGYTF
v_gene: TRBV30; d_gene: TRBD2; j_gene: TRBJ2-1; abundance: .; CDR3nt: TGTGCCGGACTAGCGGGAGCAACCTACAATGAGCAGTTCTTC; CDR3aa: CAGLAGATYNEQFF
v_gene: TRBV20-1; d_gene: .; j_gene: TRBJ2-3; abundance: many; CDR3nt: TGCAGTGCTAGAGGGCGGCTAAGCACAGATACGCAGTATTTT; CDR3aa: CSARGRLSTDTQYF
v_gene: TRBV19; d_gene: TRBD1; j_gene: TRBJ1-6; abundance: .; CDR3nt: TGTGCCAGTAGCGACAGGGCGAGCTCCTATAATTCACCCCTCCACTTT; CDR3aa: CASSDRASSYNSPLHF
v_gene: TRBV30; d_gene: .; j_gene: TRBJ2-1; abundance: many; CDR3nt: TGTGCCTGGAGTGAAGGGCAGGGGTCCTACAATGAGCAGTTCTTC; CDR3aa: CAWSEGQGSYNEQFF